The 13 T cell receptor beta chains in this list originate from one sample, sequenced in a study of blood T cells in healthy people across ages. A second PCR of 7 to 11 cycles used a sample-barcoded 5' primer and a J-beta primer mix. TCRdb independently ran MiXCR on the 5' RACE reads; one entry per CDR3 protein. Among hundreds of thousands of distinct CDR3 sequences listed, roughly 40% were seen once. Sequencing used blood. All receptors derive from a man in his late teens or twenties in good health.

The genes are TRBV4-2 and TRBJ1-1, with D possibly TRBD1 on 6 matching bases. V was cut by 1 base and J by 2 bases, with 14 bases left in between. The CDR3 loop spans 16 amino acids. The germline V gene encodes CDR1 LGHNA and CDR2 YNFKEQ. CDR3 sequence: CASSQATQGRNTEAFF. The CDR3 DNA reads as TGTGCCAGCAGCCAAGCAACACAGGGACGTAACACTGAAGCTTTCTTT.

The CDR3 nucleotides read TGCAGTGCTAGAGGGACAGATTCGACCTACGAGCAGTACTTC. This sequence encodes CSARGTDSTYEQYF. The V gene is TRBV20-1, the J gene TRBJ2-7; perhaps TRBD1 as D (6 bases). This CDR3 is built from 14 residues. Germline V lookup: CDR1 DFQATT, CDR2 SNEGSKA (reference sequence). V was pared by 1 base and J by 2 bases, with 12 bases between.

This clonotype was detected only a few times. The CDR3 DNA reads TGTGCCATCAGTGAGTCGAGAGACAATGAGCAGTACTTC. Its protein product is CAISESRDNEQYF. The gene calls are TRBV10-3 and TRBJ2-1; no clear D gene. The J call is doubtful: the DNA matches TRBJ2-7 better. Germline CDR1 reads ENHRY; CDR2 reads SYGVKD. The CDR3 spans 13 residues.

A few counts support this clonotype. The chain joins TRBV10-3 to TRBJ1-1; D unclear. Germline V gives CDR1 ENHRY, CDR2 SYGVKD. This CDR3 is 14 amino acids long. Trimming removed 0 bases at V and 0 bases at J, with 5 bases between. This CDR3 is CAISESTVNTEAFF. The CDR3 region has the DNA TGTGCCATCAGTGAGTCGACGGTGAACACTGAAGCTTTCTTT.

Ten or more counts support this clonotype. The gene calls are TRBV20-1 and TRBJ1-1; D possibly corresponds to TRBD1 (5 bases). Germline V lookup: CDR1 DFQATT, CDR2 SNEGSKA (reference sequence). V lost 1 base and J 1 base, leaving 10 bases between the germline ends. The CDR3 has 14 residues. The CDR3 nucleotides read TGCAGTGCTAGAGTGGGGGGACCGAACACTGAAGCTTTCTTT. It encodes CSARVGGPNTEAFF.

In this sample, this clonotype turned up a few times. The chain employs TRBV20-1 and TRBJ2-1, with 14 nucleotides matching TRBD2. CDR1 is DFQATT, CDR2 SNEGSKA, per germline (reference sequence). V lost 3 bases to trimming and J lost 0 bases; unmatched junction nucleotides: 16. This CDR3 is built from 21 residues. The CDR3 DNA sequence: TGCAGTGCTAGGTCCTTACTGACTAGCGGGGGGGCGCGTAGCTCCTACAATGAGCAGTTCTTC. Its translation is CSARSLLTSGGARSSYNEQFF.

The chain is built from TRBV3-1 and TRBJ2-1; D not resolved. The germline V and J ends were trimmed by 4 bases and 6 bases, with 10 bases remaining between them. CDR3 length: 13 residues. The germline gives CDR1 LGHDT, CDR2 YNNKEL (reference sequence). CDR3 DNA: TGTGCCAGCAGCCCAGGACCAACCAATGAGCAGTTCTTC. This gives the protein CASSPGPTNEQFF.

This clonotype was seen a few times. This chain's CDR3 is CASTMDDTSTDTQYF. The CDR3 DNA reads as TGCGCCAGCACCATGGACGACACTAGCACAGATACGCAGTATTTT. The J gene is TRBJ2-3, the V gene TRBV5-1; D ambiguous. The CDR3 length is 15 residues. From germline, CDR1 is SGHRS and CDR2 YFSETQ. V was cut by 6 bases and J by 0 bases, with 14 bases left in between.

A few counts support this clonotype. The J gene is TRBJ2-5, the V gene TRBV7-2, with 11 bases identical to TRBD2. V was clipped by 4 bases and J by 2 bases; unmatched bases: 6. This CDR3 is 16 amino acids long. From germline, CDR1 is SGHTA and CDR2 FQGNSA. CDR3 coding DNA: TGTGCCAGCAGCTCGACGGGACTAGCGGCGCAAGAGACCCAGTACTTC. The encoded protein is CASSSTGLAAQETQYF.

This clonotype showed up just once. The chain is built from TRBV6-6 and TRBJ2-5; 8 positions match TRBD1. With V trimmed by 8 bases and J by 7 bases, 6 bases remained unmatched. Germline lookup yields CDR1 MNHNY and CDR2 SVGAGI (reference sequence). The CDR3 contains 12 residues. Here the CDR3 reads CASSGGAGTQYF. The DNA for the CDR3 is TGTGCCAGCTCAGGGGGCGCGGGGACCCAGTACTTC.

In this sample, this clonotype turned up a few times. The chain recombines TRBV19 with TRBJ2-1; 7 bases match TRBD2. Looked up from germline, CDR1 is LNHDA and CDR2 is SQIVND (reference sequence). J lost 0 bases, V lost 5 bases, and 10 bases had no gene match. The CDR3 runs 17 residues. The CDR3 loop reads CASSPPWRGSSYNEQFF. The CDR3 region has the DNA TGTGCCAGTAGTCCTCCTTGGCGGGGGAGCTCCTACAATGAGCAGTTCTTC.

This clonotype occurred a few times. The chain joins TRBV7-8 to TRBJ1-6, with 9 nucleotides matching TRBD1. The CDR3 has 16 amino acids. V shed 5 bases, J shed 8 bases, and the junction held 10 bases outside the gene matches. Germline assignment: CDR1 SGHVS and CDR2 FQNEAQ. The CDR3 DNA reads TGTGCCAGCAGCGTCCGGGACAGGGTTGAAGATTCACCCCTCCACTTT. Its translation is CASSVRDRVEDSPLHF. The complete variable domain, with remaining parts taken from reference TRBV7-8 and TRBJ1-6, reads GAGVSQSPRYKVAKRGQDVALRCDPISGHVSLFWYQQALGQGPEFLTYFQNEAQLDKSGLPSDRFFAERPEGSVSTLKIQRTQQEDSAVYLCASSVRDRVEDSPLHFGNGTRLTVT.

V and J are TRBV5-6 and TRBJ2-4; TRBD2 aligns across 12 bases. J gave up 12 bases and V 2 bases, and 6 bases lay outside the gene matches. The CDR3 contains 14 residues. The germline V gene encodes CDR1 SGHDT and CDR2 YYEEEE. In DNA, the CDR3 is TGTGCCAGCAGCTTTTCGGGACTAGCGGGTTCTCAGTACTTC. Translation: CASSFSGLAGSQYF.